The sequence of this T cell receptor (beta chain) was determined in a study of blood T cell repertoires in COVID-19. Study background: PBMCs, B-cell-depleted T cells, or T cells provided the cDNA or gDNA that made up the material.

The CDR3 sequence is 18 residues long. The V and J ends lost 5 bases and 0 bases respectively, with 22 bases between them. Germline V gives CDR1 MNHEY, CDR2 SVGEGT. In this sample, this clone turned up a few times. Assay: immunoSEQ multiplex PCR; the TCRdb copy retains only in-frame clones and omits some. Of approximately 97,000 clones listed, roughly 80% are singletons. The sample comprised peripheral blood. The chain links TRBV6-2 or TRBV6-3 to TRBJ1-1, with D possibly TRBD1 on 5 matching bases. This clonotype was sampled from a human donor in a cohort sampled during active COVID-19. The CDR3 DNA sequence: TGTGCCAGCAGTATAAGAACAGGCCAGTCTTTTATGAACACTGAAGCTTTCTTT. Translation: CASSIRTGQSFMNTEAFF.